Below are 17 T cell receptor beta chains sequenced from a single sample in a study of T-cell memory formation after mild COVID-19. TCRdb reprocessed the 5' RACE reads via MiXCR and lists one record per CDR3 protein. The sample has 150,000 or so distinct CDR3 sequences, roughly 30% seen once. Sequences were obtained from PBMCs or a T cell subset sorted from them (not recorded which). The receptor source for this set is an adult woman who had mild COVID-19 (a few samples of this study predate the infection). Cell type and time point are not known.

This clonotype was detected only a few times. The chain combines TRBV12-3 or TRBV12-4 with TRBJ1-1; a possible D gene is TRBD1 (6 bases). The CDR3 contains 13 residues. V was shortened by 5 bases and J by 8 bases, with 15 bases between the two germline ends. DNA of the CDR3: TGTGCCAGCAGTCCTCACCCGGGACAAGAAGCTTTCTTT. It translates to CASSPHPGQEAFF.

The gene calls are TRBV11-2 and TRBJ2-5; D call uncertain. Germline V gives CDR1 SGHAT, CDR2 FQNNGV. The germline V and J ends were trimmed by 3 bases and 0 bases, with 11 bases remaining between them. The CDR3 runs 15 residues. The CDR3 spells CASSFHARDQETQYF. The CDR3 DNA is TGTGCCAGCAGCTTCCACGCCCGGGACCAAGAGACCCAGTACTTC.

This clonotype was seen only a few times. CDR3 sequence reads: CASRRQGYEQYF. The CDR3 nucleotides read TGTGCCAGCAGGCGACAGGGCTACGAGCAGTACTTC. The V call is TRBV2, the J call TRBJ2-7; 7 nucleotides align to TRBD1. The CDR3 spans 12 residues. J lost 3 bases, V lost 6 bases, and 2 bases had no gene match. Germline V CDR1 and CDR2: SNHLY, FYNNEI.

The chain has TRBV23-1 and TRBJ2-7; weak D call: TRBD2 (5 bases). TRBV23-1 is treated as an ORF (open reading frame) with a function not yet certain. V dropped 0 bases and J dropped 3 bases, with 9 bases sitting between them. There are 14 residues in the CDR3. CDR3 DNA: TGCGCCAGCAGTCAATCGGAGGCGGTCTACGAGCAGTACTTC. Protein sequence: CASSQSEAVYEQYF.

This clonotype was found a few times. This sequence joins TRBV7-9 and TRBJ2-3; tentatively, D is TRBD2 (5 bases). This CDR3 has 12 amino acids. Looked up from germline, CDR1 is SEHNR and CDR2 is FQNEAQ (reference sequence). Trimming took off 3 bases at V and 6 bases at J, with 7 bases between the two ends. The CDR3 loop is CASSFEGDTQYF. The CDR3 DNA reads TGTGCCAGCAGCTTTGAGGGTGATACGCAGTATTTT.

This clonotype showed up just a few times. CDR3 nucleotide sequence: TGCAGCGTTGCTCGCGGATACAATGAGCAGTTCTTC. It codes for CSVARGYNEQFF. The V gene is TRBV29-1, the J gene TRBJ2-1; no reliable D call. Germline CDR1 and CDR2: SQVTM and ANQGSEA. The CDR3 is 12 residues long. Trimming took 4 bases from V and 4 from J, leaving 8 bases between them.

The V call is TRBV20-1, the J call TRBJ2-3, with no clear D. CDR1 is DFQATT, CDR2 SNEGSKA, per germline (reference sequence). V shed 0 bases and J shed 13 bases, with 11 bases lying between them. The CDR3 has 11 residues. CDR3 amino acids: CSARDIPTEYF. Here the CDR3 DNA reads TGCAGTGCTAGAGATATCCCAACGGAGTATTTT.

On this clonotype itself: The junction does not match germline at one end; this may be a read error. The chain's CDR3 is CASSLGVEGSYEQYF. The CDR3 nucleotides are TGTGCTAGCAGCTTAGGGGTTGAGGGCTCCTACGAGCAGTACTTC. The chain combines TRBV7-7 with TRBJ2-7; D possibly matches TRBD1 or TRBD2 (5 bases each). The CDR3 runs to 15 residues. CDR1 and CDR2 from the germline V gene are SSHAT and FNYEAQ (reference sequence).

The gene calls are TRBV2 and TRBJ1-1; D unclear. V was cut by 3 bases and J by 4 bases, with 12 bases left in between. CDR3 size: 14 residues. CDR1 is SNHLY, CDR2 FYNNEI, per germline. The CDR3 nucleotides are TGTGCCAGCAGTGAGGGAACGGCTTCCACTGAAGCTTTCTTT. It encodes CASSEGTASTEAFF.

The sample holds many counts of this clonotype. The rearrangement links TRBV12-3 or TRBV12-4 to TRBJ2-7, with D uncertain. CDR3 length: 11 amino acids. V lost 2 bases and J 4 bases, leaving 3 bases between the germline ends. CDR3 in DNA: TGTGCCAGCAGTTTACAATACGAGCAGTACTTC. Amino acids: CASSLQYEQYF.

This rearrangement joins TRBV29-1 to TRBJ2-7; 8 bases line up with TRBD1. Looked up from germline, CDR1 is SQVTM and CDR2 is ANQGSEA. V shed 3 bases, J shed 3 bases, and the junction held 4 bases outside the gene matches. CDR3 length: 13 residues. This CDR3 is CSVEEDRDYEQYF. The CDR3 DNA reads as TGCAGCGTTGAGGAGGACAGGGACTACGAGCAGTACTTC.

In its sample, this clonotype was seen a few times. The rearrangement joins TRBV11-2 to TRBJ2-4; D tentatively fits TRBD1 or TRBD2 (7 bases each). The CDR3 has 14 residues. Germline-derived CDR1 and CDR2 are SGHAT and FQNNGV. The CDR3 region has the DNA TGTGCAAGCGGGACAGCTCTAGCCAAAAACATTCAGTACTTC. It codes for CASGTALAKNIQYF.

The chain couples TRBV30 to TRBJ2-1; 13 bases map to TRBD2. The CDR3 totals 14 residues. Germline values: CDR1 GTSNPN, CDR2 SVGIG (reference sequence). Unmatched junction bases numbered 4, after V lost 3 bases and J lost 8 bases. The CDR3 region has the DNA TGTGCCTGGAGGACTAGCGGGGGGTTTTATGAGCAGTTCTTC. Encoded protein: CAWRTSGGFYEQFF.

V and J are TRBV7-2 and TRBJ2-4; D uncertain. CDR1 and CDR2 from the germline V gene are SGHTA and FQGNSA. V dropped 4 bases and J dropped 1 base, with 17 bases sitting between them. There are 17 residues in the CDR3. The CDR3 reads CASSSILELGAKNIQYF. The CDR3 DNA reads as TGTGCCAGCAGCTCCATCCTTGAGCTTGGGGCCAAAAACATTCAGTACTTC.

This clonotype has more than one count but fewer than ten. The J gene is TRBJ2-1, the V gene TRBV5-1; TRBD2 matches at 7 bases. The CDR3 totals 15 residues. Germline V CDR1 and CDR2: SGHRS, YFSETQ. J gave up 4 bases and V 4 bases, and 8 bases lay outside the gene matches. In DNA form, the CDR3 reads TGCGCCAGCAGCCCTCTAGCGGTTGAGTACAATGAGCAGTTCTTC. Residues: CASSPLAVEYNEQFF.

The V gene is TRBV2, the J gene TRBJ1-1; no reliable D call. From germline, CDR1 is SNHLY and CDR2 FYNNEI. The CDR3 sequence is 11 residues long. V was cut by 6 bases and J by 8 bases, with 10 bases left in between. The CDR3 is CASSGGGEAFF. The DNA for the CDR3 is TGTGCCAGCAGCGGTGGAGGGGAAGCTTTCTTT.

The V call is TRBV12-3 or TRBV12-4, the J call TRBJ2-7; a weak D match, TRBD2 (7 bases). The CDR3 has 15 residues. The V gene lost 3 bases and the J gene lost 1 base, with 13 bases spanning the gap. DNA for the CDR3: TGTGCCAGCAGTTTGGGGCGGGGGCTGTCCTACGAGCAGTACGTC. Translated, it gives CASSLGRGLSYEQYV.